This TCR beta chain was sequenced in a study of blood T cells in healthy people across ages. A J-beta primer mix and a sample-barcoded 5' primer were used in a second PCR of about 7 to 12 cycles. Any given sample supplied a minimum of 3 million CDR3-containing paired-end reads. MiXCR, run by TCRdb on the 5' RACE reads, gives a single entry per CDR3 protein. The table has roughly 1,700,000 distinct CDR3 sequences, approximately 30% seen once; the top ten hold 7.7%. This clonotype has only a few counts. Its antigen is unknown. V dropped 0 bases and J dropped 6; count of bases not matched to a gene: 4. The CDR3 totals 14 residues. The V gene's germline CDR1 is SGHRS and CDR2 YFSETQ. General study results and limits: Long-lived donors had more naive CD4+ cells and higher diversity than aged donors. PBMC samples, being unsorted, prevented any conclusive comparison of naive and antigen-experienced cells.

Sequencing input: blood. V and J are TRBV5-1 and TRBJ2-7; the match to TRBD1 covers 9 bases. This TCR came from a woman aged 25-40 years in good health. CDR3: CASSLGQGVIEQYF. The CDR3 nucleotides read TGCGCCAGCAGCTTGGGACAGGGGGTAATCGAGCAGTACTTC.